Sequencing of this T cell receptor beta chain was carried out in a study of blood T cells in healthy people across ages. It was with a sample-barcoded 5' primer and a J-beta primer mix that a second PCR of roughly 7 to 12 cycles was run. With 12 random nucleotides, a template-switch adaptor tagged each individual cDNA molecule. TCRdb reanalysed the 5' RACE reads using MiXCR and keeps one entry per CDR3 protein. The repertoire holds 650,000 to 1,000,000 distinct CDR3 sequences, about 34% seen once, with over 10% in the top ten. V was pared by 7 bases and J by 5 bases, with 18 bases between. The CDR3 sequence is 15 residues long. The V gene's germline CDR1 is MDHEN and CDR2 SYDVKM.

This receptor was identified in a man aged 18 to 29 in good health. The rearrangement uses TRBV28 and TRBJ2-1; D may be TRBD1 or TRBD2 (6 bases each). The sequenced sample consisted of blood. In DNA form, the CDR3 reads TGTGCCAGCATCCCTCCCGGGGGCGGCAACAATGAGCAGTTCTTC. This encodes CASIPPGGGNNEQFF.